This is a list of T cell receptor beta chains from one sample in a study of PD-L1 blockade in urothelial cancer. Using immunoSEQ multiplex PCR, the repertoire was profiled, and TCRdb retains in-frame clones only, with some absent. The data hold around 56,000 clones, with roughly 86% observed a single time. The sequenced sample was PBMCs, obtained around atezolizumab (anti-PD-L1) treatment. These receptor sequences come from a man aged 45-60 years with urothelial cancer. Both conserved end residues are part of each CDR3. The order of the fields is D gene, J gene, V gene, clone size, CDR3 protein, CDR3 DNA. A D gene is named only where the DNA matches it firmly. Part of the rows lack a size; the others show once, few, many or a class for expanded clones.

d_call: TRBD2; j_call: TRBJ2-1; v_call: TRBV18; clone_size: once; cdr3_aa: CASSFIATSVNNEQFF; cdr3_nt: TGTGCCAGCTCGTTTATCGCGACTAGCGTGAACAATGAGCAGTTCTTC
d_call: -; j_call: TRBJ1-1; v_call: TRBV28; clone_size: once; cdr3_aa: CASSPGQREAFF; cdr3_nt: TGTGCCAGCAGCCCAGGACAGCGTGAAGCTTTCTTT
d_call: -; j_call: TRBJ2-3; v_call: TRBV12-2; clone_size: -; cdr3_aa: CASRFSRSTDTQYF; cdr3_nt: TGTGCAAGTCGCTTCTCTCGGAGCACAGATACGCAGTATTTT
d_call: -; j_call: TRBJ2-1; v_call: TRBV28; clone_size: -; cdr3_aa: CASSLAGNSYNEQFF; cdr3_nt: TGTGCCAGCAGTTTAGCGGGGAACTCCTACAATGAGCAGTTCTTC
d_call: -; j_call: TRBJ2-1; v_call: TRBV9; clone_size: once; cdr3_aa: CASSEQGTYNEQFF; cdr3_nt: TGTGCCAGCAGCGAGCAGGGGACGTACAATGAGCAGTTCTTC
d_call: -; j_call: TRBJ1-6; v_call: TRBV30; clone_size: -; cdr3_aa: CAYVGGAPPSYNSPLHF; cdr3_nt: TGTGCCTACGTAGGGGGGGCCCCCCCCTCCTATAATTCACCCCTCCACTTT
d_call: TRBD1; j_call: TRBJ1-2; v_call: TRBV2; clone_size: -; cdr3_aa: CASPRGQGAWGYTF; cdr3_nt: TGTGCCAGCCCACGGGGACAGGGGGCGTGGGGCTACACCTTC
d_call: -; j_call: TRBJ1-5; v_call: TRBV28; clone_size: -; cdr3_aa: CASSFLTNQPQHF; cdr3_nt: TGTGCCAGCAGTTTTCTCACTAATCAGCCCCAGCATTTT
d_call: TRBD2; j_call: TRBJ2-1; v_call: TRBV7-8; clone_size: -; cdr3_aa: CASTRTSGRALEQFF; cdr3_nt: TGTGCCAGCACCCGCACTAGCGGGAGGGCCCTTGAGCAGTTCTTC
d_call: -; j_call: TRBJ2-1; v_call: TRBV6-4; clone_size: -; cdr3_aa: CASSETSEHNEQFF; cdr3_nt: TGTGCCAGCAGCGAAACCAGCGAACACAATGAGCAGTTCTTC
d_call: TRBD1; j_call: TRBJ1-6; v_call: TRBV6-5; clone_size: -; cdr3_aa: CASSYTGQGDSPLHF; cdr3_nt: TGTGCCAGCAGTTACACTGGACAGGGGGATTCACCCCTCCACTTT
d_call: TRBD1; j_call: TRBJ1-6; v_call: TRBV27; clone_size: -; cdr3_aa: CASSRQGWNSPLHF; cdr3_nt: TGTGCCAGCAGCAGACAGGGGTGGAATTCACCCCTCCACTTT
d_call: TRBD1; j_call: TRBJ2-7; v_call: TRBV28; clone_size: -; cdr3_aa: CASSWPGTVYEQYF; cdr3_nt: TGTGCCAGCAGTTGGCCCGGGACAGTCTACGAGCAGTACTTC
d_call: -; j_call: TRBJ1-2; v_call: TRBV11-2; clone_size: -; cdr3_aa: CASSPRQGSYGYTF; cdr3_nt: TGTGCCAGCAGCCCTCGGCAGGGGAGCTATGGCTACACCTTC
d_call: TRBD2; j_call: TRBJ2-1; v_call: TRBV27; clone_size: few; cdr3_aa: CASTRRESPYNEQFF; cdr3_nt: TGTGCCAGCACCCGGCGGGAGAGCCCTTACAATGAGCAGTTCTTC
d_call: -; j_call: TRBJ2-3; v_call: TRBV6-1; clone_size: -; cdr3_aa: CASGWREDTQYF; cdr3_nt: TGTGCCAGCGGGTGGCGGGAAGATACGCAGTATTTT
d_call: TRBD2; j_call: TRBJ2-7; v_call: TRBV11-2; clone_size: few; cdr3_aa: CASSLSTSGHVSYEQYF; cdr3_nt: TGTGCCAGCAGCTTATCGACTAGCGGACATGTCTCCTACGAGCAGTACTTC
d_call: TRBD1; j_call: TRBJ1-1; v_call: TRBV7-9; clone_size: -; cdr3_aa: CASSPTGQGLNTEAFF; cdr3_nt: TGTGCCAGCAGCCCAACGGGACAGGGACTGAACACTGAAGCTTTCTTT
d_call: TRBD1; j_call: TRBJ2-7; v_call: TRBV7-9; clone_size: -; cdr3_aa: CASSLGTGWSSYEQYF; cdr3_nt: TGTGCCAGCAGCCTCGGGACAGGGTGGAGCTCCTACGAGCAGTACTTC
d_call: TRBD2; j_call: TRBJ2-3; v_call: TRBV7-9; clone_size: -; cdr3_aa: CASSSPGLAKGADTQYF; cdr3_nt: TGTGCCAGCAGCTCCCCCGGACTAGCGAAGGGGGCAGATACGCAGTATTTT
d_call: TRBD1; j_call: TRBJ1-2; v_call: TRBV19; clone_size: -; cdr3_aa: CASSPDRVSGYTF; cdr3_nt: TGTGCCAGTAGTCCGGACAGGGTCAGCGGCTACACCTTC
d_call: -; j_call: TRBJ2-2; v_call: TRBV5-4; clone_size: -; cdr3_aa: CASSLVASGTGELFF; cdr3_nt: TGTGCCAGCAGCTTGGTAGCTAGTGGGACCGGGGAGCTGTTTTTT
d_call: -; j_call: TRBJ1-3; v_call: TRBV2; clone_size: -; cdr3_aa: CASSDPGGRNTIYF; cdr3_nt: TGTGCCAGCAGTGACCCCGGAGGGCGAAACACCATATATTTT
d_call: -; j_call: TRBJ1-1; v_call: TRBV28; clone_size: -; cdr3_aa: CASSPLPNEAFF; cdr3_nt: TGTGCCAGCAGTCCCCTACCCAATGAAGCTTTCTTT
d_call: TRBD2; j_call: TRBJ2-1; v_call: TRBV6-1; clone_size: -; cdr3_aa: CASRLAGPSYNEQFF; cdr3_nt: TGTGCCAGCAGGCTAGCGGGACCCTCCTACAATGAGCAGTTCTTC
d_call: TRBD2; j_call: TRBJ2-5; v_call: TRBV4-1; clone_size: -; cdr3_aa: CASSQAVTSGSQETQYF; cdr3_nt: TGCGCCAGCAGCCAGGCAGTGACTAGCGGGAGTCAAGAGACCCAGTACTTC
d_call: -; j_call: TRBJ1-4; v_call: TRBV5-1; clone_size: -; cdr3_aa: CASSLESSLAEKLFF; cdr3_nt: TGCGCCAGCAGCTTGGAGTCCAGTCTAGCTGAAAAACTGTTTTTT
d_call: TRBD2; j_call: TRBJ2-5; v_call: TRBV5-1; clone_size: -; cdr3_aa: CASSWTSGSRIETQYF; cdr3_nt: TGCGCCAGCAGCTGGACTAGCGGGAGCAGAATTGAGACCCAGTACTTC
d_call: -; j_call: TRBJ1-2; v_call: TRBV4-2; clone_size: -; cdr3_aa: CASSQDRGTTYGYTF; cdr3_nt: TGTGCCAGCAGCCAAGATCGAGGGACAACCTATGGCTACACCTTC
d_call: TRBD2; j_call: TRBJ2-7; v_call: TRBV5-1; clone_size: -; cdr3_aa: CASRTSGTYEQYF; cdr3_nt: TGCGCCAGCCGTACTAGCGGGACCTACGAGCAGTACTTC
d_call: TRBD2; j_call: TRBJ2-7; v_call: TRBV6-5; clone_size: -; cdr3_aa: CASGIAGGTYEQYF; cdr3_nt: TGTGCCAGCGGGATAGCGGGAGGTACCTACGAGCAGTACTTC
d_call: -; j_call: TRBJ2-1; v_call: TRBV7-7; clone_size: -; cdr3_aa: CASSPDRHNEQFF; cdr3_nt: TGTGCTAGCAGCCCCGACAGGCACAATGAGCAGTTCTTC
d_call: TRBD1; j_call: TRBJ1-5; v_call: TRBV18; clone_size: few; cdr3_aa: CASSEEPGQGRQPQHF; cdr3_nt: TGTGCCAGCTCAGAAGAACCGGGACAGGGGCGGCAGCCCCAGCATTTT
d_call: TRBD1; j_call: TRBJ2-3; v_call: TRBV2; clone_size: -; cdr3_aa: CASIEGQGGDTQYF; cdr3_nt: TGTGCCAGCATTGAGGGACAGGGGGGAGATACGCAGTATTTT
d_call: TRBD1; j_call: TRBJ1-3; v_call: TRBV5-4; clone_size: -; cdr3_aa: CASSLTGGYSGNTIYF; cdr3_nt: TGTGCCAGCAGCTTGACAGGGGGGTACTCTGGAAACACCATATATTTT